The entry below gives a single TCR beta chain sequence along with its context. The data stem from a study of blood T cell repertoires in COVID-19. This table comes from immunoSEQ multiplex PCR, and its TCRdb copy is limited to in-frame clones, with some not included. This table holds 230,000 or so clones, 75% to 85% found once. V lost 4 bases and J lost 6; bases outside the gene matches: 8. Germline CDR1 is KGHSH and CDR2 is LQKENI. CDR3 size: 16 residues. This clonotype originated in a woman aged 40 to 50 who had recovered from COVID-19. J is TRBJ2-1 and V is TRBV18, with 11 bases matching TRBD2. The specimen was peripheral blood. Here the CDR3 DNA reads TGTGCCAGCTCACTTCCGGGACTAGCGGAGATCAATGAGCAGTTCTTC. Amino acids: CASSLPGLAEINEQFF.